What follows is one T cell receptor (beta chain) and its context. No antigen is known for it. Per-base qualities were not stored, and no clone one base away is much larger. These data originate in a study (dated by TCRdb to between 2021 and 2023). Summary of the overall study and its limitations: Further investigation, including longitudinal sampling and assessment of a control group, is stated by the authors to be required.

The CDR3, cysteine through phenylalanine, is 15 amino acids long. Of all the DNA, just the CDR3 is kept, 45 bases in frame from base 1. The germline V gene supplies CDR1 SGDLS and CDR2 YYNGEE. After removal of 3 bases from V and 6 bases from J, the junction retains 6 bases not matched to a gene. For TCR beta sequencing, genomic DNA was taken from unsorted PBMCs, and those PBMCs had been isolated from peripheral blood. Survey-level sequencing on the immunoSEQ platform was used to profile the TCR beta chain repertoires. The original pipeline was this. Repertoire diversity was quantified as the inverse Simpson index, and CDR3 amino acid length spectratypes and V-J pairing frequencies were compared. To annotate clonotypes specific to SARS-CoV-2, CMV, influenza A and EBV, TCR beta CDR3 sequences were compared against VDJdb. TCRdb mirrors the immuneACCESS table, restricted to in-frame sequences. Some clones are absent from its copies; in checked studies, under half trace to an unresolved V gene, and the reason for the others is unknown. V, J and clone size were drawn from that table, and D and trimming were deduced from the DNA. This sample comprises 40,000 to 55,000 clones, 90% to 95% of them detected only once. The ten top clones hold over 8.5% of the sample.

The TCR was taken from a man aged 40-49 years with rheumatoid arthritis. The chain employs TRBV9 and TRBJ2-1, with 10 junctional bases fitting TRBD1. Sequencing used PBMCs. The nucleotides read TGTGCCAGCAGCGCAGACAGGGGGCGGTTCAATGAGCAGTTCTTC. Translated, this gives CASSADRGRFNEQFF.